A single sample is the source of the 26 T cell receptor beta chains below, sequenced in a study of T cell responses to AZD1222 COVID-19 vaccine (TCRdb year 2021). The time point label for this specimen denotes: about 28 days (+/-7) after the second vaccine dose. Libraries were prepared through the immunoSEQ multiplex PCR assay. Entries here come from immuneACCESS through TCRdb and include only in-frame sequences with V and J called. Some clones fail to appear in such tables; in the studies checked, an unresolved V gene covers under half of the shortfall, and the cause of the remainder is unknown. In this sample the table shows 120,000 to 150,000 clones, approximately 90% of which occur a single time. Around 3.1% of the sample comes from the top ten. The sample was peripheral blood, taken 28 days after the second AZD1222 dose. The origin of the receptors is an adult who received the AZD1222 COVID-19 vaccine.

The chain employs TRBV12-3 or TRBV12-4 and TRBJ2-5, with 7 bases matching TRBD1. V dropped 1 base and J dropped 4; count of bases not matched to a gene: 0. The CDR3 covers 13 residues. In DNA form, the CDR3 reads TGTGCCAGCAGTTTAGGACAGGGAGAGACCCAGTACTTC. This encodes CASSLGQGETQYF.

On this clone itself: The same CDR3 also results from other DNA sequences found in this sample. This chain joins TRBV28 and TRBJ1-6, with D unclear. V shed 5 bases and J shed 10 bases, with 12 bases lying between them. The CDR3 spans 13 residues. Germline V gene sequence: CDR1 MDHEN, CDR2 SYDVKM. CDR3 protein: CASSDRVRSPLHF. The CDR3 DNA is TGTGCCAGCAGTGATAGGGTTCGGTCACCCCTCCACTTT.

This sequence joins TRBV5-1 and TRBJ2-5, with TRBD1 identical over 7 bases. The germline gives CDR1 SGHRS, CDR2 YFSETQ. The junction had 4 bases not matched to a gene; V was cut back by 4 bases and J by 1 base. This CDR3 is 14 amino acids long. The CDR3 region is CASSEGQSQETQYF. In nucleotides, the CDR3 is TGCGCCAGCAGCGAGGGACAGAGCCAAGAGACCCAGTACTTC.

The chain combines TRBV7-6 with TRBJ2-3, with 10 bases aligning to TRBD2. The CDR3 runs 19 residues. V shed 0 bases and J 7 bases; nucleotides not matched to a gene: 16. Germline V gene sequence: CDR1 SGHVS, CDR2 FNYEAQ. CDR3 bases: TGTGCCAGCAGCTTAGCGCGGGCTAGCGGGAGATCGGTAACATATACGCAGTATTTT. It is translated as CASSLARASGRSVTYTQYF.

The rearrangement joins TRBV28 to TRBJ1-2; D remains ambiguous. The CDR3 contains 13 residues. Trimming took 6 bases from V and 3 from J, leaving 11 bases between them. Germline CDR1 and CDR2: MDHEN and SYDVKM. CDR3 amino acids: CASRSGEDYGYTF. The DNA for the CDR3 is TGTGCCAGCAGATCTGGGGAGGACTATGGCTACACCTTC.

The chain links TRBV27 to TRBJ2-3; 7 bases fit TRBD2. The germline gives CDR1 MNHEY, CDR2 SMNVEV (reference sequence). The trim removed 2 bases at V and 2 bases at J, leaving 1 base unmatched. This CDR3 spans 14 amino acids. The CDR3 DNA reads TGTGCCAGCAGTTTAAAGCGGGACACAGATACGCAGTATTTT. This encodes CASSLKRDTDTQYF.

This chain links TRBV5-1 with TRBJ1-6; TRBD1 agrees at 10 bases. The CDR3 has 14 residues. CDR1 and CDR2 (germline): SGHRS, YFSETQ. V lost 4 bases and J lost 10; bases outside the gene matches: 5. The CDR3 spells CASSLGTGASPLHF. The CDR3 DNA sequence: TGCGCCAGCAGCCTGGGGACAGGGGCCTCACCCCTCCACTTT.

The chain is built from TRBV6-4 and TRBJ1-2; 11 positions match TRBD1. The germline V gene has CDR1 MRHNA and CDR2 SNTAGT. The ends lost 5 bases at V and 7 bases at J; junction bases unmatched: 9. This CDR3 is 15 amino acids long. The CDR3 protein is CASSRTGGAEFGYTF. The DNA of the CDR3 is TGTGCCAGCAGTCGGACAGGGGGCGCTGAATTTGGCTACACCTTC.

The V call is TRBV5-1, the J call TRBJ1-1; D perhaps matches TRBD1 (5 bases). Germline assignment: CDR1 SGHRS and CDR2 YFSETQ. V was cut by 0 bases and J by 1 base, with 7 bases left in between. This CDR3 comprises 14 residues. The CDR3 coding sequence is TGCGCCAGCAGCTTGGCCGGGACGAACACTGAAGCTTTCTTT. Its translation: CASSLAGTNTEAFF.

The chain joins TRBV5-1 to TRBJ1-3, with TRBD1 matching 9 bases. CDR1 is SGHRS and CDR2 is YFSETQ in the germline V gene. The CDR3 consists of 15 residues. After removal of 4 bases from V and 3 bases from J, the junction contained 5 bases not matched to a gene. CDR3 loop: CASSPQTGGGNTIYF. The DNA of the CDR3 is TGCGCCAGCAGCCCCCAGACAGGGGGTGGAAACACCATATATTTT.

The chain is built from TRBV6-5 and TRBJ2-7, with D possibly matching TRBD2 (6 bases). This CDR3 comprises 13 residues. CDR1 and CDR2 from the germline V gene are MNHEY and SVGAGI. V was shortened by 0 bases and J by 5 bases, with 8 bases between the two germline ends. The CDR3 spells CASSYSREHEQYF. The CDR3 DNA reads TGTGCCAGCAGTTACTCACGGGAGCACGAGCAGTACTTC.

This chain links TRBV7-2 with TRBJ1-5, with no clear D. CDR1 is SGHTA, CDR2 FQGNSA, per germline. Between the trimmed V and J ends, which lost 4 bases and 7 bases, there was a span of 11 bases. CDR3 length equals 13 residues. CDR3 in amino acids: CASSSGRFQPQHF. The CDR3 DNA is TGTGCCAGCAGCTCCGGAAGGTTCCAGCCCCAGCATTTT. Full variable domain (rest looked up from reference TRBV7-2 and TRBJ1-5): GAGVSQSPSNKVTEKGKDVELRCDPISGHTALYWYRQSLGQGLEFLIYFQGNSAPDKSGLPSDRFSAERTGGSVSTLTIQRTQQEDSAVYLCASSSGRFQPQHFGDGTRLSIL.

The V gene is TRBV3-1 (or the pseudogene TRBV3-2), the J gene TRBJ1-2; D not certain. CDR3 size: 15 residues. Germline loops: CDR1 LGHDT, CDR2 YNNKEL (reference sequence). Trimming pared 3 bases from V and 8 bases from J, leaving 19 bases between. The CDR3 loop reads CASSQDLTVSGGYTF. CDR3 bases: TGTGCCAGCAGCCAGGACTTAACAGTGAGCGGGGGCTACACCTTC.

This clone was observed once. CDR3 sequence (DNA): TGCGCCAGCAGGCCGGGACTGCGGGGGCCGGCAACTAATGAAAAACTGTTTTTT. This translates into CASRPGLRGPATNEKLFF. The V and J genes are TRBV4-1 and TRBJ1-4; tentatively, D is TRBD1 (6 bases). CDR3 length: 18 residues. Germline V lookup: CDR1 MGHRA, CDR2 YSYEKL. Trimming removed 6 bases from V and 0 bases from J, with 20 bases in between.

The chain joins TRBV7-3 to TRBJ2-2; perhaps D is TRBD1 or TRBD2 (5 bases each). The CDR3 spans 14 residues. From germline, CDR1 is SGHTA and CDR2 FQGTGA. V was pared by 8 bases and J by 2 bases, with 12 bases between. The CDR3 region has the DNA TGTGCCAGCGGAACCGGGACCAACACCGGGGAGCTGTTTTTT. This gives the protein CASGTGTNTGELFF.

The genes are TRBV14 and TRBJ1-4; TRBD1 might be the D (5 bases). The length of the CDR3 is 15 residues. Germline V gene lookup returns CDR1 SGHDN and CDR2 FVKESK. V was trimmed by 4 bases and J by 6 bases, leaving 15 bases between them. CDR3 nucleotides: TGTGCCAGCAGCCCCCGGGGCGAGGGTGATGAAAAACTGTTTTTT. It encodes CASSPRGEGDEKLFF.

The rearrangement links TRBV5-1 to TRBJ2-7; TRBD1 agrees at 9 bases. CDR1 is SGHRS, CDR2 YFSETQ, per germline. CDR3 size: 16 residues. Germline trimming cut 0 bases from V and 3 bases from J; bases unmatched to any gene: 7. CDR3 sequence: CASSLAIGQGNYEQYF. CDR3 coding DNA: TGCGCCAGCAGCTTGGCTATAGGACAGGGGAACTACGAGCAGTACTTC.

The V call is TRBV5-5, the J call TRBJ2-2, with 9 bases fitting TRBD2. This CDR3 comprises 17 residues. The V segment lost 6 bases and the J segment 3 bases; nucleotides outside the gene matches: 12. Germline V gene sequence: CDR1 SGHKS, CDR2 YYEKEE (reference sequence). For the CDR3, the DNA is TGTGCCAGCACCTCATTGGGGACTAGCTGGGACACCGGGGAGCTGTTTTTT. Its translation is CASTSLGTSWDTGELFF.

The gene calls are TRBV4-2 and TRBJ2-3; 7 bases are a match to TRBD2. CDR1 is LGHNA, CDR2 YNFKEQ, per germline. This CDR3 is built from 15 residues. V shed 1 base, J shed 0 bases, and the junction held 1 base outside the gene matches. CDR3 in DNA: TGTGCCAGCAGCCAAGGCGGGAGCAGCACAGATACGCAGTATTTT. Its translation: CASSQGGSSTDTQYF.

V and J are TRBV10-3 and TRBJ2-7, with 9 bases identical to TRBD1. Germline V gene sequence: CDR1 ENHRY, CDR2 SYGVKD. This CDR3 has 13 amino acids. Unmatched junction bases numbered 5, after V lost 6 bases and J lost 5 bases. The CDR3 coding sequence is TGTGCCATCAGCGGGACAGGGTTTCACGAGCAGTACTTC. Translated: CAISGTGFHEQYF.

This sequence joins TRBV29-1 and TRBJ2-5; possibly TRBD1 or TRBD2 for D (5 bases each). CDR1 and CDR2 (germline): SQVTM, ANQGSEA. The length of the CDR3 is 12 residues. Trimming shortened V by 3 bases and J by 5 bases, and 10 bases separated the two germline ends. This chain's CDR3 is CSVEVGTETQYF. CDR3 coding DNA: TGCAGCGTTGAGGTGGGGACGGAGACCCAGTACTTC.

The rearrangement links TRBV11-1 to TRBJ1-3, with 7 positions matching TRBD1. With 8 bases clipped from V and 4 bases from J, the junction kept 14 bases outside the gene matches. The V gene's germline CDR1 is SGHAT and CDR2 FQDESV (reference sequence). This CDR3 region has 16 residues. CDR3 nucleotides: TGTGCCAGCCGGCAAGCCCCACAGGGGCCGGGAAACACCATATATTTT. Residues: CASRQAPQGPGNTIYF.

V and J are TRBV29-1 and TRBJ1-2; the D is unclear. V was cut by 6 bases and J by 3 bases, with 11 bases left in between. Germline V gives CDR1 SQVTM, CDR2 ANQGSEA. The CDR3 loop spans 12 amino acids. This chain's CDR3 is CSVPGGYYGYTF. The CDR3 DNA sequence: TGCAGCGTCCCCGGCGGCTACTATGGCTACACCTTC.

V is TRBV12-3 or TRBV12-4 and J is TRBJ1-3; D is perhaps TRBD1 (6 bases). Trimming took off 6 bases at V and 7 bases at J, with 10 bases between the two ends. CDR3 length: 12 amino acids. CDR3 sequence (DNA): TGTGCCAGCAGGTCGCAGGGGAACACCATATATTTT. This gives the protein CASRSQGNTIYF.

The chain couples TRBV10-3 to TRBJ1-5; D is ambiguous. This CDR3 is 16 amino acids long. Germline values: CDR1 ENHRY, CDR2 SYGVKD. V was trimmed by 0 bases and J by 2 bases, leaving 11 bases between them. The CDR3 region is CAISESPPGGNQPQHF. The DNA for the CDR3 is TGTGCCATCAGTGAGTCGCCCCCAGGTGGCAATCAGCCCCAGCATTTT.

The chain uses TRBV19 and TRBJ1-1, with D perhaps TRBD1 (5 bases). V shed 4 bases and J shed 6 bases, with 18 bases lying between them. Germline V CDR1 and CDR2: LNHDA, SQIVND (reference sequence). The CDR3 totals 15 residues. The CDR3 region has the DNA TGTGCCAGTAGTACAGCCCGGGGGATAGAATCTGAAGCTTTCTTT. This encodes CASSTARGIESEAFF.